Listed below are T cell receptor beta chains from one sample, sequenced in a study of radiotherapy plus CTLA-4 blockade in lung cancer. This table comes from immunoSEQ multiplex PCR, and its TCRdb copy is limited to in-frame clones, with some not included. The sample holds 25,000 to 30,000 clones; around four fifths are singletons and the top ten take approximately 24%. The sequencing used peripheral blood, collected from a patient treated with radiotherapy plus ipilimumab. These receptors were taken from a human donor with non-small cell lung cancer that progressed on radiotherapy plus ipilimumab. Each CDR3 is given with its conserved first and last residue. D genes are given only for firm matches. Some rows have no size entry. The others give once, few or many, or a class for an expanded clone.

CDR3 | DNA | D | V | size | length | J
CASSLYGQGNTEAFF | TGTGCCAGCAGTTTATACGGACAAGGGAACACTGAAGCTTTCTTT | NA | TRBV28 | NA | 15 | TRBJ1-1
CASSASSGESTDTQYF | TGTGCCAGCAGCGCGTCTAGCGGGGAGAGCACAGATACGCAGTATTTT | TRBD2 | TRBV9 | NA | 16 | TRBJ2-3
CASSLDRGSPRQYF | TGTGCCAGCAGCCTGGACAGGGGGTCCCCCCGGCAGTACTTC | TRBD1 | TRBV7-2 | NA | 14 | TRBJ2-7
CTSRFSCLCTNRANVLTF | TGCACCAGCAGATTCTCGTGTTTGTGCACAAATCGGGCCAACGTCCTGACTTTC | NA | TRBV1 | NA | 18 | TRBJ2-6
CASSLAPNEYNSPLHF | TGTGCCAGCAGCTTAGCGCCGAACGAATATAATTCACCCCTCCACTTT | NA | TRBV7-2 | once | 16 | TRBJ1-6
CASSRSTGSNQPQHF | TGCGCCAGCAGCCGTAGTACAGGGTCCAATCAGCCCCAGCATTTT | NA | TRBV5-1 | NA | 15 | TRBJ1-5
CASRGMGAGELFF | TGTGCCAGCAGGGGAATGGGGGCCGGGGAGCTGTTTTTT | NA | TRBV27 | NA | 13 | TRBJ2-2
CASSTRQGAANTEAFF | TGTGCCAGTAGTACTCGACAGGGGGCCGCGAACACTGAAGCTTTCTTT | TRBD1 | TRBV19 | NA | 16 | TRBJ1-1
CASSLEARAYYEQYF | TGTGCCAGCAGTTTGGAGGCGCGGGCGTACTACGAGCAGTACTTC | NA | TRBV27 | NA | 15 | TRBJ2-7
CASSVSPSGAGNTGELFF | TGTGCCAGCAGCGTATCCCCTAGCGGGGCGGGCAACACCGGGGAGCTGTTTTTT | TRBD2 | TRBV9 | once | 18 | TRBJ2-2
CASSEGQLLEAFF | TGCGCCAGCAGTGAGGGACAGTTACTTGAAGCTTTCTTT | NA | TRBV10-2 | NA | 13 | TRBJ1-1
CASSTDASGTEQFF | TGTGCCAGCAGCACCGACGCAAGCGGAACTGAGCAGTTCTTC | NA | TRBV7-9 | NA | 14 | TRBJ2-1
CASSLEVQAGYEQYF | TGTGCCAGCAGCTTAGAGGTCCAGGCGGGGTACGAGCAGTACTTC | NA | TRBV7-9 | NA | 15 | TRBJ2-7
CASSLSALPGEQYF | TGTGCCAGCAGTTTATCGGCCCTTCCTGGAGAGCAGTACTTC | NA | TRBV27 | NA | 14 | TRBJ2-7
CASSLAGRANEKLFF | TGCGCCAGCAGCTTGGCCGGCAGAGCGAATGAAAAACTGTTTTTT | NA | TRBV5-1 | NA | 15 | TRBJ1-4
CASRQLRTDTQYF | TGCGCCAGCAGGCAGCTCCGCACAGATACGCAGTATTTT | NA | TRBV10-2 | NA | 13 | TRBJ2-3
CASSVRTAYGHTF | TGTGCCAGCAGTGTTCGGACAGCCTATGGCCACACCTTC | NA | TRBV6-1 | NA | 13 | TRBJ1-2
CAWTPASSYNEQFF | TGTGCCTGGACGCCCGCGAGCTCCTACAATGAGCAGTTCTTC | NA | TRBV30 | NA | 14 | TRBJ2-1
CASSLLAGGINTGELFF | TGTGCCAGCAGCTTACTAGCGGGAGGAATAAACACCGGGGAGCTGTTTTTT | TRBD2 | TRBV7-3 | NA | 17 | TRBJ2-2
CASSEPGGTEAFF | TGTGCCAGCAGTGAACCAGGGGGCACTGAAGCTTTCTTT | TRBD1 | TRBV6-1 | NA | 13 | TRBJ1-1
CASSFETLNQPQHF | TGTGCCAGCAGTTTCGAGACACTCAATCAGCCCCAGCATTTT | NA | TRBV28 | NA | 14 | TRBJ1-5
CASSTTGTGNEKLFF | TGTGCCAGCAGTACTACCGGGACAGGGAATGAAAAACTGTTTTTT | TRBD1 | TRBV6-1 | few | 15 | TRBJ1-4
CASSLGQAYNYGYTF | TGTGCCAGCAGCTTGGGACAGGCCTATAACTATGGCTACACCTTC | NA | TRBV5-4 | NA | 15 | TRBJ1-2
CSVGPTGTEAFF | TGCAGCGTAGGGCCAACCGGGACGGAAGCTTTCTTT | NA | TRBV29-1 | NA | 12 | TRBJ1-1
CASSQRYAKNIQYF | TGTGCCAGCAGCCAGAGGTATGCCAAAAACATTCAGTACTTC | NA | TRBV11-2 | NA | 14 | TRBJ2-4
CASSVGGSGRETQYF | TGTGCCAGCAGCGTAGGGGGTAGCGGGAGAGAGACCCAGTACTTC | TRBD2 | TRBV9 | NA | 15 | TRBJ2-5
CASSVGVGSGGANEQFF | TGTGCCAGCAGCGTAGGAGTAGGGAGCGGGGGGGCCAATGAGCAGTTCTTC | TRBD2 | TRBV9 | NA | 17 | TRBJ2-1
CASSLFVSGNTEAFF | TGTGCCAGCAGTTTATTTGTGAGCGGAAACACTGAAGCTTTCTTT | NA | TRBV28 | NA | 15 | TRBJ1-1
CASSLSMNTEAFF | TGTGCCAGCAGTTTATCGATGAACACTGAAGCTTTCTTT | NA | TRBV27 | few | 13 | TRBJ1-1
CASSLGSGGNYEQYF | TGTGCCAGCAGCTTAGGTAGCGGGGGCAACTACGAGCAGTACTTC | TRBD2 | TRBV7-6 | few | 15 | TRBJ2-7
CASRRGAGTDTQYF | TGTGCCAGCAGGCGGGGGGCGGGCACAGATACGCAGTATTTT | TRBD2 | TRBV7-2 | NA | 14 | TRBJ2-3
CASSHRQENPTEAFF | TGTGCCAGCAGCCACCGACAGGAGAACCCGACTGAAGCTTTCTTT | NA | TRBV11-2 | NA | 15 | TRBJ1-1
CASSLGGWRYNSPLHF | TGTGCCAGCAGCTTGGGAGGGTGGAGGTATAATTCACCCCTCCACTTT | NA | TRBV5-4 | few | 16 | TRBJ1-6
CASSRDRADEQYF | TGTGCCAGCTCACGGGACAGGGCTGATGAGCAGTACTTC | TRBD1 | TRBV18 | NA | 13 | TRBJ2-7
CASSFGGNEQFF | TGTGCCAGCAGTTTCGGGGGGAATGAGCAGTTCTTC | TRBD2 | TRBV27 | few | 12 | TRBJ2-1
CASGGSSGEAYNEQFF | TGTGCCAGCGGAGGTTCAAGCGGGGAGGCCTACAATGAGCAGTTCTTC | TRBD2 | TRBV28 | NA | 16 | TRBJ2-1
CASTEGDGSADTQYF | TGTGCCAGCACCGAAGGGGACGGGTCGGCAGATACGCAGTATTTT | NA | TRBV2 | few | 15 | TRBJ2-3
CASIPSGRNYGYTF | TGTGCCAGCATCCCCAGCGGACGGAACTATGGCTACACCTTC | NA | TRBV2 | once | 14 | TRBJ1-2
CATSRVASGRPYEQYF | TGTGCCACCAGCAGAGTAGCTAGCGGGAGACCCTACGAGCAGTACTTC | TRBD2 | TRBV15 | NA | 16 | TRBJ2-7
CASSPGLLTDTQYF | TGTGCCAGCAGCCCGGGGCTCCTCACAGATACGCAGTATTTT | NA | TRBV14 | once | 14 | TRBJ2-3
CASSLAGTDWYGYTF | TGTGCCAGCAGCTTAGCTGGGACAGACTGGTATGGCTACACCTTC | TRBD1 | TRBV7-9 | NA | 15 | TRBJ1-2
CASRRGGEQPQHF | TGTGCCAGTCGTCGGGGGGGCGAACAGCCCCAGCATTTT | NA | TRBV6-5 | NA | 13 | TRBJ1-5
CASSAETGLHEQYF | TGTGCCAGCAGCGCGGAGACAGGGTTGCACGAGCAGTACTTC | TRBD1 | TRBV7-9 | few | 14 | TRBJ2-7
CASTPRVGGEAFF | TGTGCCAGTACCCCAAGGGTGGGGGGCGAAGCTTTCTTT | NA | TRBV19 | NA | 13 | TRBJ1-1
CASSSLQGASDTQYF | TGCGCCAGCAGCTCCTTACAGGGTGCATCAGATACGCAGTATTTT | NA | TRBV5-1 | NA | 15 | TRBJ2-3